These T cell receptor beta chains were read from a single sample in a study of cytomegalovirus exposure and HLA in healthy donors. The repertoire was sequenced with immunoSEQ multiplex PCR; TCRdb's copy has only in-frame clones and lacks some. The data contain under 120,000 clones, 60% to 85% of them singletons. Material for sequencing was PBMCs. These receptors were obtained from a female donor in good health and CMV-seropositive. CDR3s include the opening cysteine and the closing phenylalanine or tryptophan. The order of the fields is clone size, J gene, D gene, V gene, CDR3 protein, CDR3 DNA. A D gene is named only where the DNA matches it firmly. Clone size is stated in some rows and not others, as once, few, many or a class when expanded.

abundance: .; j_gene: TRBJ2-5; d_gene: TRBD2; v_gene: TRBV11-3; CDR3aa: CASSLGALAGGGETQYF; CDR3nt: TGTGCCAGCAGCTTAGGTGCACTAGCGGGAGGTGGAGAGACCCAGTACTTC
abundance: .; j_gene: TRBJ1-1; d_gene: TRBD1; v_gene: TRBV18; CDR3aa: CASSPKGQHTEAFF; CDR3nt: TGTGCCAGCTCGCCAAAGGGACAGCACACTGAAGCTTTCTTT
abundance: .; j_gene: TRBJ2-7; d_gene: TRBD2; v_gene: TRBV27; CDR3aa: CASSLLIAGTSYEQYF; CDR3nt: TGTGCCAGCAGTTTATTAATAGCGGGGACCTCCTACGAGCAGTACTTC
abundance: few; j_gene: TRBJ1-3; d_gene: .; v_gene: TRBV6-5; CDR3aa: CASSSPRFSGNTIYF; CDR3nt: TGTGCCAGCAGTTCTCCGAGGTTCTCTGGAAACACCATATATTTT
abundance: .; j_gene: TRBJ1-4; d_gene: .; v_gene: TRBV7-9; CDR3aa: CASSPRTLTNEKLFF; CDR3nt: TGTGCCAGCAGCCCGAGGACTCTGACTAATGAAAAACTGTTTTTT
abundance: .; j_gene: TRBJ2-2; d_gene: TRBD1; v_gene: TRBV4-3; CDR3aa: CASSRTTGVGTGELFF; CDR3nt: TGCGCCAGCAGCCGAACGACAGGGGTGGGGACCGGGGAGCTGTTTTTT
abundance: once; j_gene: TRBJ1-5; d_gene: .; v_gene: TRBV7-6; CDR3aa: CASSPDPRGKSNQPQHF; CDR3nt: TGTGCCAGCAGCCCCGACCCCAGGGGTAAAAGCAATCAGCCCCAGCATTTT
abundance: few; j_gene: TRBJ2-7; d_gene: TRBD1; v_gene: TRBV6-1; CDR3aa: CASTLTGGTLYEQYF; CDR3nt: TGTGCCAGCACACTCACAGGGGGTACCCTTTACGAGCAGTACTTC
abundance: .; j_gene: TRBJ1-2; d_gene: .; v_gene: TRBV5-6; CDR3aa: CASSLAQEPFYGYTF; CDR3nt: TGTGCCAGCAGCTTGGCTCAGGAACCCTTCTATGGCTACACCTTC
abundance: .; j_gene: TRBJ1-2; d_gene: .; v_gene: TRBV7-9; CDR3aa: CASSLAQDYGYTF; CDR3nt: TGTGCCAGCAGCTTAGCCCAGGACTATGGCTACACCTTC
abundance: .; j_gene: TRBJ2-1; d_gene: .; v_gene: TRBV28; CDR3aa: CASSLSGGLGSSYNEQFF; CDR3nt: TGTGCCAGCAGTTTATCGGGGGGCTTGGGGAGCTCCTACAATGAGCAGTTCTTC
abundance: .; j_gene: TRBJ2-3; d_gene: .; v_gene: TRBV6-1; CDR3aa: CASSERGSSHYTQCF; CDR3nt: TGTGCCAGCAGTGAACGGGGGAGTTCACACTATACGCAGTGTTTT
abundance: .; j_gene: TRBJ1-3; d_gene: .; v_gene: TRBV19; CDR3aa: CASKGQGNTIYF; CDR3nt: TGTGCCAGTAAAGGACAGGGAAACACCATATATTTT
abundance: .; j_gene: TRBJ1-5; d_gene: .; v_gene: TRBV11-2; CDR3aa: CASSPHPGQPQHF; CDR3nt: TGTGCCAGCAGCCCCCATCCAGGGCAGCCCCAGCATTTT
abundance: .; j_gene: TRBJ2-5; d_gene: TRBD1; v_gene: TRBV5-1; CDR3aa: CASSSQGAPQETQYF; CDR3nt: TGCGCCAGCAGCTCACAGGGGGCTCCCCAAGAGACCCAGTACTTC
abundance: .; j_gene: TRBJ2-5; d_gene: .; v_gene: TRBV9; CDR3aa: CASSVISGETQYF; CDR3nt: TGTGCCAGCAGCGTAATATCGGGGGAGACCCAGTACTTC
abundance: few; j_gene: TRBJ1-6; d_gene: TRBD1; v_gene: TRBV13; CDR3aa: CASSQGQQTISPLHF; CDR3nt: TGTGCCAGCAGCCAGGGACAGCAAACAATTTCACCCCTCCACTTT
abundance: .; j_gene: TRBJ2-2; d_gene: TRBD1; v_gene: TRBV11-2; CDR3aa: CASRGQGVTGELFF; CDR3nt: TGTGCCAGTCGAGGGCAGGGGGTCACCGGGGAGCTGTTTTTT
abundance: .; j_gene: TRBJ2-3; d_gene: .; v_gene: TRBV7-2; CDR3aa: CASSFSGRTDTQYF; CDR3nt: TGTGCCAGCAGCTTCTCTGGGCGCACAGATACGCAGTATTTT
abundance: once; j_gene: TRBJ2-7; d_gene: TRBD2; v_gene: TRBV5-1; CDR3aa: CASSLGVFGAGSSYEQYF; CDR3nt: TGCGCCAGCAGCTTGGGTGTTTTTGGAGCGGGATCCTCCTACGAGCAGTACTTC
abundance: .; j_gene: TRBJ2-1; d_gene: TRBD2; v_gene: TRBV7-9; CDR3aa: CASSFSDGTRVYNEQFF; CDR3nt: TGTGCCAGCAGCTTCTCTGACGGGACTAGAGTCTACAATGAGCAGTTCTTC
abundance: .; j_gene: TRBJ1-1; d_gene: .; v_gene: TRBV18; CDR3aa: CASSPSHGTLNTEAFF; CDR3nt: TGTGCCAGCTCACCGTCCCACGGGACACTCAACACTGAAGCTTTCTTT
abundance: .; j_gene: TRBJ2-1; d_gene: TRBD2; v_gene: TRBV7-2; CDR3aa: CASSLSGRERFF; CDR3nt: TGTGCCAGCAGCTTGAGCGGGAGGGAGCGATTCTTC
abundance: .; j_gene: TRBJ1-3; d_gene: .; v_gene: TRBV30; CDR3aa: CAWSTPGSSGNTIYF; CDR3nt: TGTGCCTGGAGTACCCCGGGGAGCTCTGGAAACACCATATATTTT
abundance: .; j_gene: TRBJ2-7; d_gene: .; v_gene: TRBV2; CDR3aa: CASSMEGPYEQYF; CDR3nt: TGTGCCAGCAGTATGGAGGGTCCCTACGAGCAGTACTTC
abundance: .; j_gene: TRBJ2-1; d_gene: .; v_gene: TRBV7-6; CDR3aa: CASSLGRRELNNEQFF; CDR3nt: TGTGCCAGCAGCTTAGGTCGCAGGGAATTGAACAATGAGCAGTTCTTC
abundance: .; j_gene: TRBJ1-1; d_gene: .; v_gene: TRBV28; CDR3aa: CASSLSSIEAFF; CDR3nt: TGTGCCAGCAGTTTATCCTCTATCGAAGCTTTCTTT
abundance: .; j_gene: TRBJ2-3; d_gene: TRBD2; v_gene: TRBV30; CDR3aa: CAWKGDSGRVTDTQYF; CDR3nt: TGTGCCTGGAAGGGTGATAGCGGGAGGGTGACAGATACGCAGTATTTT
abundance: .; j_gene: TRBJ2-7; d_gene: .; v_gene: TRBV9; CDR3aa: CASSVGAGSLYEQYF; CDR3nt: TGTGCCAGCAGCGTAGGGGCGGGGTCCCTCTACGAGCAGTACTTC
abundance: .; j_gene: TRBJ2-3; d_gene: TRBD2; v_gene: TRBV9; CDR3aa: CASSGLSGGITDTQYF; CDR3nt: TGTGCCAGCAGCGGCCTTAGCGGGGGTATTACAGATACGCAGTATTTT
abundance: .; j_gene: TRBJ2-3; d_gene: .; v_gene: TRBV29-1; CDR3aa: CSYHQGGEGTDTQYF; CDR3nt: TGCAGCTACCACCAAGGGGGGGAAGGCACAGATACGCAGTATTTT
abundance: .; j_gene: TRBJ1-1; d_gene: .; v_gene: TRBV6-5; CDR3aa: CASTSGQASTEAFF; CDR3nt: TGTGCCAGCACCTCAGGGCAGGCCTCCACTGAAGCTTTCTTT
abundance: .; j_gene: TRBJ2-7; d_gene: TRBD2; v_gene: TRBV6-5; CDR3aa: CASSLTLASGGKQYF; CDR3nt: TGTGCCAGCAGCCTAACCTTGGCTAGCGGGGGTAAGCAGTACTTC
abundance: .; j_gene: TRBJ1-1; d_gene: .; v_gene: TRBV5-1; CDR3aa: CASSLGLGGPNTEAFF; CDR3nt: TGCGCCAGCAGCTTGGGATTGGGGGGACCGAACACTGAAGCTTTCTTT
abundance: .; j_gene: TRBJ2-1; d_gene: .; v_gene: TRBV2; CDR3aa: CASSGGKGLWDNEQFF; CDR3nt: TGTGCCAGCAGTGGAGGGAAAGGACTGTGGGACAATGAGCAGTTCTTC
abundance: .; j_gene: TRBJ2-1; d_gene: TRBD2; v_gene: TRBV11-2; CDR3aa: CASSPRTSGIIWDEQFF; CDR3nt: TGTGCCAGCAGCCCCCGGACTAGCGGGATCATTTGGGATGAGCAGTTCTTC
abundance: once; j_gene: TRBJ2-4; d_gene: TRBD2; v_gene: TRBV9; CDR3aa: CASSVQLAGAGNIQYF; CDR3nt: TGTGCCAGCAGCGTGCAACTAGCGGGAGCTGGAAACATTCAGTACTTC
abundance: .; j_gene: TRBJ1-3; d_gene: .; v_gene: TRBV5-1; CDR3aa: CASSLVWQGTGNTIYF; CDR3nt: TGCGCCAGCAGCTTGGTCTGGCAGGGTACTGGAAACACCATATATTTT
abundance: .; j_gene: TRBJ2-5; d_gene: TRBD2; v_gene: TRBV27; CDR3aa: CASRNFSGSKRQYF; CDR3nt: TGTGCCAGCAGAAACTTTAGCGGGAGTAAGAGGCAGTACTTC
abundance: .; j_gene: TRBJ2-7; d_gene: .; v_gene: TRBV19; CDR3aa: CASSEVGSAYEQYF; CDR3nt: TGTGCCAGTAGTGAGGTCGGATCAGCCTACGAGCAGTACTTC
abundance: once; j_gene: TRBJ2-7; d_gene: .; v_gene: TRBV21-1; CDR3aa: CASSKGQKTGTPNYEQYF; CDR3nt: TGTGCCAGCAGCAAAGGCCAGAAAACCGGGACACCGAACTACGAGCAGTACTTC
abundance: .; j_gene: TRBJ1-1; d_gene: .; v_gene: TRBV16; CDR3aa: CASSQSQSGGLKAEAFF; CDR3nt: TGTGCCAGCAGCCAATCCCAATCGGGGGGGCTCAAGGCTGAAGCTTTCTTT
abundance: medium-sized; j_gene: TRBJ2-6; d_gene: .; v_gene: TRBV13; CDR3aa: CASSLVGGGANVLTF; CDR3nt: TGTGCCAGCAGCTTAGTTGGAGGTGGGGCCAACGTCCTGACTTTC
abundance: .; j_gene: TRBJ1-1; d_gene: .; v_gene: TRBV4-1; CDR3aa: CASSLSKQGNTEAFF; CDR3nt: TGCGCCAGCAGCCTTTCCAAACAGGGCAACACTGAAGCTTTCTTT
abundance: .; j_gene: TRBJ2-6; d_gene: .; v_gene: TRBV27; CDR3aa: CASSRINAISGANVLTF; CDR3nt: TGTGCCAGCAGTCGTATTAACGCGATCTCTGGGGCCAACGTCCTGACTTTC
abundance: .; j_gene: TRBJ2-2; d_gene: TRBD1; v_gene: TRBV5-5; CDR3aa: CASSSRTGGTGELFF; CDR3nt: TGTGCCAGCAGCTCCCGGACAGGCGGCACCGGGGAGCTGTTTTTT
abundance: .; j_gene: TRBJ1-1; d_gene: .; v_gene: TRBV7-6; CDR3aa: CASSSQASWHTEAFF; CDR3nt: TGTGCCAGCAGCTCCCAGGCTTCGTGGCACACTGAAGCTTTCTTT
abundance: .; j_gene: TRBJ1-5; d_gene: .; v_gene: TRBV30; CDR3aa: CAWSQGYQPQHF; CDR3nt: TGTGCCTGGAGTCAGGGGTATCAGCCCCAGCATTTT
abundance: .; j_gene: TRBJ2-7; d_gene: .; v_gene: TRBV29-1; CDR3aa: CSAAGQAVNEQYF; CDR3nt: TGCAGCGCGGCGGGGCAGGCGGTTAACGAGCAGTACTTC